Below are 7 T cell receptor beta chains sequenced from a single sample in a study of blood T cell repertoires in COVID-19. Produced via immunoSEQ multiplex PCR; TCRdb's table is partial and in-frame only. The sample contains 25,000 to 30,000 clones, roughly 82% of which appear only once. Sequenced: peripheral blood. These receptors came from a man older than 75 with active or convalescent COVID-19.

The chain links TRBV5-5 to TRBJ2-7, with no clear D. Trimming shortened V by 4 bases and J by 3 bases, and 14 bases separated the two germline ends. The germline V gene encodes CDR1 SGHKS and CDR2 YYEKEE (reference sequence). CDR3 length: 14 amino acids. CDR3 in DNA: TGTGCCAGCAGCCGAAGAGAGTCTAACTACGAGCAGTACTTC. Translated, it gives CASSRRESNYEQYF.

The chain links TRBV18 to TRBJ2-1; 7 bases align to TRBD1. The V segment lost 3 bases and the J segment 8 bases; nucleotides outside the gene matches: 4. Germline CDR1 is KGHSH and CDR2 is LQKENI. This CDR3 has 13 amino acids. The DNA of the CDR3 is TGTGCCAGCTCACCGGGAACAGGGGATGAGCAGTTCTTC. It yields the protein CASSPGTGDEQFF.

The V gene is TRBV5-1, the J gene TRBJ2-1, with a possible D match to TRBD2 (5 bases). Trimming pared 5 bases from V and 2 bases from J, leaving 14 bases between. The CDR3 is 15 residues long. Germline V gene sequence: CDR1 SGHRS, CDR2 YFSETQ. The CDR3 loop is CASSPSDFTYNEQFF. The DNA for the CDR3 is TGCGCCAGCAGTCCGTCGGACTTCACCTACAATGAGCAGTTCTTC. The whole variable domain, filled in from reference TRBV5-1 and TRBJ2-1, reads KAGVTQTPRYLIKTRGQQVTLSCSPISGHRSVSWYQQTPGQGLQFLFEYFSETQRNKGNFPGRFSGRQFSNSRSEMNVSTLELGDSALYLCASSPSDFTYNEQFFGPGTRLTVL.

This clone turned up a few times. The chain links TRBV13 to TRBJ1-1, with 12 bases lining up with TRBD1. The V gene end was trimmed by 5 bases and the J gene end by 3 bases; junction bases not matched to a gene: 7. Germline V CDR1 and CDR2: PRHDT, FYEKMQ (reference sequence). There are 16 residues in the CDR3. CDR3 loop: CASSPPGQGADTEAFF. The CDR3 region has the DNA TGTGCCAGCAGCCCACCGGGACAGGGGGCCGACACTGAAGCTTTCTTT.

The CDR3 nucleotides read TGTGCCAGCAGTCCAGGGGTACGGACTGAAGCTTTCTTT. It yields the protein CASSPGVRTEAFF. This chain uses TRBV12-3 or TRBV12-4 with TRBJ1-1; possibly TRBD1 for D (6 bases). The CDR3 is 13 residues long. The V gene lost 5 bases and the J gene lost 5 bases, with 12 bases spanning the gap.

V gene TRBV7-8 combines with J gene TRBJ2-7; D is uncertain. From germline, CDR1 is SGHVS and CDR2 FQNEAQ. The V gene lost 1 base and the J gene lost 0 bases, with 7 bases spanning the gap. This CDR3 comprises 14 residues. CDR3 DNA: TGTGCCAGCAGCTTAGGACGGAGCTCCTACGAGCAGTACTTC. Residues: CASSLGRSSYEQYF.

V and J are TRBV21-1 and TRBJ1-1. TRBV21-1 constitutes a pseudogene. The CDR3 totals 16 residues. The CDR3 DNA reads as TGTGCCAGCAGCATTGAGGTTACCGTTTGTCCCACTGAAGCTTTCTTT. Protein sequence: CASSIEVTVCPTEAFF.